Presented here are 18 T cell receptor beta chains from one specimen sequenced in a study of T and B cells in COVID-19 patients. TRB rearrangements were amplified by multiplex PCR with BIOMED2 TRB-A/B primers. TCRdb fed the multiplex PCR reads into MiXCR, producing one record per CDR3 protein. Of over 9,500 distinct CDR3 sequences in the sample, 25% to 30% are singletons; the top ten hold 28%. Each TRB amplification used roughly 240-550 ng of genomic DNA from blood. The sequenced sample consisted of blood. The source of these receptors is a human donor who had recovered from COVID-19.

In its sample, this clonotype was seen a few times. J is TRBJ2-2 and V is TRBV4-3; 10 bases align to TRBD1. This CDR3 has 17 amino acids. Per germline, CDR1 LGHNA and CDR2 YSLEER. The V segment lost 1 base and the J segment 5 bases; nucleotides outside the gene matches: 7. CDR3 sequence: CASSQGTGGGLTGELFF. The CDR3 DNA reads as TGCGCCAGCAGCCAAGGGACAGGGGGAGGACTAACCGGGGAGCTGTTTTTT.

The chain has TRBV12-3 or TRBV12-4 and TRBJ1-3; 8 bases map to TRBD1. The CDR3 totals 14 residues. The V gene end was trimmed by 5 bases and the J gene end by 4 bases; junction bases not matched to a gene: 4. CDR3 residues: CASSPRDRGNTIYF. The CDR3 DNA is TGTGCCAGCAGTCCCCGGGACAGGGGAAACACCATATATTTT.

A remark on this clonotype: Since a much larger clone is just one base distant, this may be a read error. J is TRBJ1-1 and V is TRBV11-1; 10 positions match TRBD1. The CDR3 has 17 residues. CDR1 is SGHAT and CDR2 is FQDESV in the germline V gene (reference sequence). The CDR3 loop reads CASSLEVGGQGSTESFF. The CDR3 bases are TGTGCCAGCAGCTTAGAGGTTGGGGGACAGGGGTCCACTGAATCTTTCTTT.

This clonotype was detected ten times or more. This CDR3 reads CASSLVRGNTEAFF. The CDR3 nucleotides read TGTGCCAGCAGCTTAGTTCGAGGGAACACTGAAGCTTTCTTT. V usage is TRBV11-3 and J usage is TRBJ1-1; D unclear. Trimming removed 1 base at V and 1 base at J, with 7 bases between. This CDR3 comprises 14 residues. Germline assignment: CDR1 SGHNT and CDR2 YENEEA.

The chain is built from TRBV20-1 and TRBJ1-2; 7 positions agree with TRBD1. This CDR3 contains 14 residues. Germline values: CDR1 DFQATT, CDR2 SNEGSKA (reference sequence). V lost 6 bases, J lost 0 bases, and 7 bases stayed unmatched. The CDR3 region has the DNA TGCAGTGCCGCGCCCGGGACAGCTAACTATGGCTACACCTTC. Its translation is CSAAPGTANYGYTF.

This clonotype was observed many times. This chain links TRBV27 with TRBJ1-2; TRBD1 matches 12 bases. There are 17 residues in the CDR3. V trimming: 5 bases; J trimming: 1 base; junction bases outside the gene matches: 8. The germline CDR1 and CDR2 sequences are MNHEY and SMNVEV (reference sequence). Here the CDR3 reads CASSLAGTGGGNYGYTF. In DNA form, the CDR3 reads TGTGCCAGCAGTCTCGCCGGGACAGGGGGCGGTAACTATGGCTACACCTTC.

The chain couples TRBV6-4 to TRBJ2-2; D unresolved. This CDR3 comprises 13 residues. Trimming stripped 5 bases from V and 2 bases from J, with 6 bases between. The V gene's germline CDR1 is MRHNA and CDR2 SNTAGT. The CDR3 DNA reads as TGTGCCAGCAGTAACGTTAACACCGGGGAGCTGTTTTTT. Its protein product is CASSNVNTGELFF.

The J gene is TRBJ2-5, the V gene TRBV12-3 or TRBV12-4; D may be TRBD1 (6 bases). V lost 1 base, J lost 5 bases, and 26 bases lay in between. This CDR3 comprises 19 residues. The CDR3 sequence is CASSLVTLLQGKGSETQYF. The DNA of the CDR3 is TGTGCCAGCAGTTTAGTAACCCTATTACAGGGAAAGGGGTCTGAGACCCAGTACTTC.

This clonotype was seen at least ten times. This sequence joins TRBV5-5 and TRBJ2-3; no reliable D call. CDR3 length equals 12 residues. Germline lookup yields CDR1 SGHKS and CDR2 YYEKEE (reference sequence). Trimming stripped 3 bases from V and 4 bases from J, with 6 bases between. The CDR3 DNA reads as TGTGCCAGCAGCTGGGTCGCAGATACGCAGTATTTT. This codes for CASSWVADTQYF.

This clonotype has only a few counts. J is TRBJ2-1 and V is TRBV6-1, with 8 bases fitting TRBD2. Germline V lookup: CDR1 MNHNS, CDR2 SASEGT. This CDR3 is built from 15 residues. The trim removed 8 bases at V and 1 base at J, leaving 7 bases unmatched. The CDR3 region is CASPGLAGSYNEQFF. DNA of the CDR3: TGTGCCAGCCCCGGGTTAGCGGGGTCCTACAATGAGCAGTTCTTC.

The chain uses TRBV9 and TRBJ2-2; the D is unclear. The V gene lost 2 bases and the J gene lost 7 bases, with 6 bases spanning the gap. Germline CDR1 reads SGDLS; CDR2 reads YYNGEE. This CDR3 comprises 12 residues. CDR3 nucleotide sequence: TGTGCCAGCAGCGTGGCTGGCGGGGAGCTGTTTTTT. Amino acid sequence: CASSVAGGELFF.

Only one count was recorded for this clonotype. The chain has TRBV20-1 and TRBJ2-1; D is unresolved. The germline gives CDR1 DFQATT, CDR2 SNEGSKA (reference sequence). V lost 5 bases and J lost 5, with 7 bases in between. There are 11 residues in the CDR3. The CDR3 spells CSAWGNNEQFF. DNA of the CDR3: TGCAGTGCTTGGGGAAACAATGAGCAGTTCTTC.

This clonotype has just one count. One end of the junction is discordant with germline, which a read error may explain. This chain joins TRBV5-6 and TRBJ2-5; D is undetermined. Germline-derived CDR1 and CDR2 are SGHDT and YYEEEE. The CDR3 length is 14 residues. The CDR3 here is CASSPTTVGETQYF. The CDR3 DNA sequence: TGCGCCAGCAGCCCCACCACGGTGGGGGAGACCCAGTACTTC.

Sample share makes this clonotype medium-sized (0.01 to 0.1%). The chain uses TRBV19 and TRBJ1-2, with D maybe TRBD1 (5 bases). CDR1 and CDR2 from the germline V gene are LNHDA and SQIVND (reference sequence). There are 13 residues in the CDR3. Trimming pared 9 bases from V and 3 bases from J, leaving 14 bases between. The CDR3 here is CASTGQGDYGYTF. The CDR3 DNA follows: TGTGCCAGCACAGGCCAGGGTGACTATGGCTACACCTTC.

V gene TRBV4-3 combines with J gene TRBJ1-2, with TRBD1 as a possible D gene (5 bases). There are 15 residues in the CDR3. Trimming pared 0 bases from V and 7 bases from J, leaving 15 bases between. The germline gives CDR1 LGHNA, CDR2 YSLEER. CDR3 DNA: TGCGCCAGCAGCCAAGAACGGGGGAGGAATAGTGGCTACACCTTC. This sequence encodes CASSQERGRNSGYTF.

This clonotype was seen ten or more times. V usage is TRBV6-5 and J usage is TRBJ2-1, with TRBD2 matching 13 bases. Germline lookup yields CDR1 MNHEY and CDR2 SVGAGI. This CDR3 has 15 amino acids. The ends lost 10 bases at V and 10 bases at J; junction bases unmatched: 13. The CDR3 sequence is CATRGLAGVSEEQFF. As DNA, the CDR3 is TGTGCCACCCGAGGACTAGCGGGAGTATCAGAGGAGCAGTTCTTC.

This clonotype was seen repeatedly, ten times or more. The chain links TRBV12-3 or TRBV12-4 to TRBJ2-3, with TRBD2 matching 12 bases. The CDR3 covers 14 residues. The V and J ends lost 7 bases and 10 bases, in that order; junction bases with no gene match: 9. The CDR3 is CASTRLAGEVSQYF. The CDR3 nucleotides read TGTGCCAGCACCCGACTAGCGGGAGAAGTATCGCAGTATTTT.

The chain combines TRBV5-6 with TRBJ1-6; 8 positions match TRBD1. V was pared by 0 bases and J by 7 bases, with 6 bases of the junction left unmatched. This CDR3 region has 16 residues. The V gene's germline CDR1 is SGHDT and CDR2 YYEEEE. The CDR3, as DNA: TGTGCCAGCAGCTTGGCAGGGGGCGCTTACAATTCACCCCTCCACTTT. Amino acids: CASSLAGGAYNSPLHF.